The entry below describes one TCR beta chain. The CDR3 sequence is 13 residues long. Germline assignment: CDR1 SGHVS and CDR2 FQNEAQ. The germline V and J ends were trimmed by 8 bases and 1 base, with 11 bases remaining between them. The data were obtained in a study of blood T cell repertoires in COVID-19. Background on the study: Italy, Spain and the United States were the sources of the convalescent and acute COVID-19 samples. Nucleic acid was either cDNA or gDNA, and it came from T cells, B-cell-depleted T cells, or PBMCs.

Original processing methods: Amplification of reference gene primers provided the estimated nucleated cell counts. Some clones are missing from TCRdb's copy, which holds only in-frame ones; the method was immunoSEQ multiplex PCR. Clonal size and the V and J genes are those of that table, whereas D and trimming came from the DNA. Here the sample spans over 85,000 clones, roughly 79% being singletons. The sample comprised peripheral blood. This rearrangement joins TRBV7-8 to TRBJ1-1, with D unresolved. The clonotype comes from a woman older than 75 with active or convalescent COVID-19. In DNA form, the CDR3 reads TGTGCCAGCTTTACCAAGCCGAACACTGAAGCTTTCTTT. This gives the protein CASFTKPNTEAFF.